This TCR beta chain was sequenced for a study of T cells in Graves' hyperthyroidism and ophthalmopathy (dated by TCRdb to the late 2010s). Background for the entire study: Peripheral blood samples were taken at the time of initial diagnosis, prior to any treatment. According to the paper, TCR Vbeta CDR3 sequencing was carried out on roughly 130 peripheral blood samples, which came from 40 to 45 ophthalmopathy, fewer than 80 hyperthyroidism and about 17 progressor patients. An independent validation cohort of around 19 hyperthyroidism patients and about 16 patients who later progressed to ophthalmopathy tested prospective prediction of ophthalmopathy. To identify distinguishing TCR V-J signatures, a discovery cohort of about 100 patients was used, comprising 43 with Graves' ophthalmopathy and roughly 60 with stable Graves' hyperthyroidism. The study also compared thyroid tissue and blood T-cell repertoires from five or six Graves' hyperthyroidism patients. For training and testing, the roughly 100 patients in the discovery cohort were randomly divided in a 7:3 ratio. Once sampling was done, hyperthyroidism patients were given methimazole at a starting dose of 30 mg daily, whereas ophthalmopathy patients were given high-dose intravenous methylprednisolone. Findings and caveats that apply to the study as a whole: In validation, progression to ophthalmopathy was predicted by the model with 70.59% sensitivity and under 85% specificity, a median of about 6 months before onset. No statistical method was used to set the sample size in advance, and investigators knew the group allocation. A 13 V-J signature model separated ophthalmopathy from stable hyperthyroidism, with nearly 90% sensitivity and 81.08% specificity in cross-validation and 80%/75% in testing. Blood samples also contained most of the expanded thyroid clonotypes (frequency above 0.001), which suggests that blood repertoires may reflect thyroid immune responses.

Ophthalmopathy patients had moderately to severely active disease, Clinical Activity Score of at least 3, NOSPECS grade of at least 4, and duration under 3 months. The study excluded patients with uncontrolled infections, other autoimmune diseases, pregnancy or lactation. Diagnoses relied on clinical symptoms, serum thyroxine and TRAb, thyroid ultrasound and orbital computed tomography. Ficoll-Paque density gradient centrifugation was used to isolate PBMCs from around 9.1 ml of fresh peripheral blood. Trizol reagent was used to extract total RNA, and RNA quality was then checked on an Agilent 2100 Bioanalyzer. V is reduced by 4 bases and J by 2 bases, leaving a spacing of 7 bases between them. The CDR3, from cysteine to phenylalanine, totals 13 residues. The sequence is cut down to CDR3 DNA, 39 bases in frame from base 1. Via the germline V gene, CDR1 is SGHVS and CDR2 FQNEAQ. This clonotype came up many times. No antigen is known for it. It has no much larger one-base neighbor in the sample; base qualities were not kept.

TCR beta CDR3 regions were amplified from RNA transcripts. For the first round of RT-PCR on the TCR CDR3, the HTBI primer set was used together with the Qiagen OneStep RT-PCR kit. Libraries were constructed in a second round of multiplex PCR, after which size selection and purification were performed. The libraries were sequenced on an Illumina HiSeq2000 using paired-end 100 bp reads. Under the source paper's analysis protocol: Raw data were processed with SOAPnuke, discarding reads with adapters, uncalled bases, mean Phred below 15, or no exact constant-primer or identifier match. COPE v1.2.5 was used to merge high-quality paired reads, and clonotypes were defined as unique nucleotide sequences. Clonotypes were aligned to IMGT TRBV, TRBD and TRBJ reference segments using MiTCR v1.1. The analysis was restricted to V-J combinations with a frequency above 0.0001, which together covered 98% to 99.2% of the repertoires. The TCS score was defined as the ratio of F50 (clonal expansion) to E x V (chaos), calculated using BLOSUM62-based TCRdist between CDR3 peptides within each V-J. Welch's t-statistics and random forest reduced 450 to 600 V-J features to about 13, which were used in a naive Bayes classifier (R e1071). TCRdb reran the public reads through fastp at Q25 and MiXCR, keeping productive beta chains. Entries are consolidated by CDR3 protein sequence, retaining the most common genes and DNA. These V and J calls originate from TCRdb's pipeline instead of the authors' own analysis. Here the sample has hundreds of thousands of distinct CDR3 sequences; 20% occur a single time. The ten largest clones represent 47% of the sample.

The chain joins TRBV7-8 to TRBJ2-3; the D call could be TRBD1 or TRBD2, with each sharing 5 bases. This receptor was taken from a middle-aged man with Graves' ophthalmopathy. Sequenced sample: blood. The DNA reads as follows: TGTGCCAGCAGCTGGGGGTTCACAGATACGCAGTATTTT. Its translation is CASSWGFTDTQYF.